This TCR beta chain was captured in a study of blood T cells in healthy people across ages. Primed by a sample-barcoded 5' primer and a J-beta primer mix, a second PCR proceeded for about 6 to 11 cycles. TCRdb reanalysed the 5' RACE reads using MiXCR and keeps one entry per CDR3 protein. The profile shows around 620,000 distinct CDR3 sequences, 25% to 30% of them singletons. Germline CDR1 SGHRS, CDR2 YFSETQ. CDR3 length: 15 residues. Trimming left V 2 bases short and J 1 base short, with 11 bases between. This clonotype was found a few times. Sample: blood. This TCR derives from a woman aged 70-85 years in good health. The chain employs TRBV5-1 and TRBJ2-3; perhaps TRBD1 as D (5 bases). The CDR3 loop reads CASSFSGMGTDTQYF. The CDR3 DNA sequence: TGCGCCAGCAGCTTTTCAGGGATGGGCACAGATACGCAGTATTTT.